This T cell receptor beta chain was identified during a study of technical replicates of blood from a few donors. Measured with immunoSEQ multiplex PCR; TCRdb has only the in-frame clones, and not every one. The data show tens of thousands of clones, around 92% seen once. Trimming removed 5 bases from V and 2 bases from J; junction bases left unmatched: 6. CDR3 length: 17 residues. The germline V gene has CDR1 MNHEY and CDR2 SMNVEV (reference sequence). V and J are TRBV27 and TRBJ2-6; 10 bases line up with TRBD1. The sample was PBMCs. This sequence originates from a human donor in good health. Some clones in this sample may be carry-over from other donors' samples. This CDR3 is CASSRDRGITGANVLTF. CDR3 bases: TGTGCCAGCAGTCGGGACAGGGGTATAACTGGGGCCAACGTCCTGACTTTC.